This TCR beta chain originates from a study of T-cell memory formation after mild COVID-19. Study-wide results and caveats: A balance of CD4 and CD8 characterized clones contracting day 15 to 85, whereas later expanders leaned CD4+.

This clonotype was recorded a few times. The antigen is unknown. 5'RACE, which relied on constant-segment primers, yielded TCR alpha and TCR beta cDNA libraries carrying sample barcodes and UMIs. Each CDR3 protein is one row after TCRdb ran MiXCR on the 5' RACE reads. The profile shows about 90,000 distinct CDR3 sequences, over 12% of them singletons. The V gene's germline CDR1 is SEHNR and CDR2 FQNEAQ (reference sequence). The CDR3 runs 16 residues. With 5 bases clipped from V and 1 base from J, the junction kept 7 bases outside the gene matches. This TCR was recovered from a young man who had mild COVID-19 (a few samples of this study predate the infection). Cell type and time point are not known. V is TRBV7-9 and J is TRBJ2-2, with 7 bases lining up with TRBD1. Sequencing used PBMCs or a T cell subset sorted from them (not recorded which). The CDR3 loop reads CASSPIQGWNTGELFF. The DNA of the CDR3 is TGTGCCAGCAGCCCGATACAGGGGTGGAACACCGGGGAGCTGTTTTTT.